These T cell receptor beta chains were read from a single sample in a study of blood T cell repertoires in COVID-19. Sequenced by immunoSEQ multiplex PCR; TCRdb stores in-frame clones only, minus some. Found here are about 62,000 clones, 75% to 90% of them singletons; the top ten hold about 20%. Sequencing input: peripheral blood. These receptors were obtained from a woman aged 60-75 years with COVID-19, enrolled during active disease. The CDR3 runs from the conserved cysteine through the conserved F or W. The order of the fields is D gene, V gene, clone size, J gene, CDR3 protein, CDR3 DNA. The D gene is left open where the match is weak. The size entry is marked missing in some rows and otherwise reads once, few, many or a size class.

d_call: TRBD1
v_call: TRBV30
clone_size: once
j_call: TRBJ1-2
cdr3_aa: CAWTGGRHYGYTF
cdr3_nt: TGTGCCTGGACAGGGGGCAGGCACTATGGCTACACCTTC

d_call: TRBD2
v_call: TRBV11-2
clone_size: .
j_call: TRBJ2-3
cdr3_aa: CASSPTSTTDTQYF
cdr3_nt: TGTGCCAGCAGCCCGACTAGCACCACAGATACGCAGTATTTT

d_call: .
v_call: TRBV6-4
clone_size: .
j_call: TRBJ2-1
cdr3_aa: CASSDRGGAPNEQFF
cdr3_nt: TGTGCCAGCAGTGACCGTGGCGGAGCACCCAATGAGCAGTTCTTC

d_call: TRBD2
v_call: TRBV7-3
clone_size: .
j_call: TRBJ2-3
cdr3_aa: CASSAAGGLTDTQYF
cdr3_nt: TGTGCCAGCAGCGCGGCGGGAGGCCTCACAGATACGCAGTATTTT

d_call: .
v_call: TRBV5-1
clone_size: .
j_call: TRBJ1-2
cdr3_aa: CASSLVGRRDYGYTF
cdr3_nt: TGCGCCAGCAGCTTGGTGGGGCGGAGGGACTATGGCTACACCTTC

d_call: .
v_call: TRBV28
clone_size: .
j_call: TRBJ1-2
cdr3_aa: CASRVSYGYTF
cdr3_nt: TGTGCCAGCAGGGTTAGCTATGGCTACACCTTC

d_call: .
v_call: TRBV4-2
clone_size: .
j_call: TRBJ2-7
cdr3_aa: CASSQDRVEQYF
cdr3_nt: TGTGCCAGCAGCCAAGACAGGGTCGAGCAGTACTTC

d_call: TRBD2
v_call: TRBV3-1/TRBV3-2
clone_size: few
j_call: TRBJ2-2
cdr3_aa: CASRNRLAGVVGTGELFF
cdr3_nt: TGTGCCAGCAGGAATAGGCTAGCGGGAGTAGTCGGCACCGGGGAGCTGTTTTTT

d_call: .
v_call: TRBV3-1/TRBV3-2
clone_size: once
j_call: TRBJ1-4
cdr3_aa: CASSQGFGRGNEKLFF
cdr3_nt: TGTGCCAGCAGCCAAGGCTTCGGCAGGGGAAATGAAAAACTGTTTTTT

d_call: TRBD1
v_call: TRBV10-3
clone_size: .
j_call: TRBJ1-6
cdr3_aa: CAISEGQGASLRSPLHF
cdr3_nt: TGTGCCATCAGTGAGGGGCAGGGGGCGTCCCTTCGTTCACCCCTCCACTTT